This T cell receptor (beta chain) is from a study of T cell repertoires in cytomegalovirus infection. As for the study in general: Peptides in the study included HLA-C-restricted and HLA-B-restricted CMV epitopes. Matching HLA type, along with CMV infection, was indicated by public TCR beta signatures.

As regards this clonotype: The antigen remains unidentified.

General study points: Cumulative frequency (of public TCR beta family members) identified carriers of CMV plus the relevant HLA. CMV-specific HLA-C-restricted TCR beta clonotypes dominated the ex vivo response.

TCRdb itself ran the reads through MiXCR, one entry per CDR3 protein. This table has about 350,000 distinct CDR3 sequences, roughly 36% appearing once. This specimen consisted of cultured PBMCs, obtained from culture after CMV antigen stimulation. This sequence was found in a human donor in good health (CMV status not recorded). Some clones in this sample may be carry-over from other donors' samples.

The CDR3 is CASSDRGGSNGYTF. In DNA form, the CDR3 reads TGTGCCAGCAGTGACAGGGGAGGTTCGAATGGCTACACCTTC. The J gene is TRBJ1-2, the V gene TRBV6-1; perhaps TRBD1 as D (6 bases). With 3 bases removed from V and 6 bases from J, the gap between germline ends came to 14 bases. This CDR3 spans 14 amino acids. The germline V gene encodes CDR1 MNHNS and CDR2 SASEGT.